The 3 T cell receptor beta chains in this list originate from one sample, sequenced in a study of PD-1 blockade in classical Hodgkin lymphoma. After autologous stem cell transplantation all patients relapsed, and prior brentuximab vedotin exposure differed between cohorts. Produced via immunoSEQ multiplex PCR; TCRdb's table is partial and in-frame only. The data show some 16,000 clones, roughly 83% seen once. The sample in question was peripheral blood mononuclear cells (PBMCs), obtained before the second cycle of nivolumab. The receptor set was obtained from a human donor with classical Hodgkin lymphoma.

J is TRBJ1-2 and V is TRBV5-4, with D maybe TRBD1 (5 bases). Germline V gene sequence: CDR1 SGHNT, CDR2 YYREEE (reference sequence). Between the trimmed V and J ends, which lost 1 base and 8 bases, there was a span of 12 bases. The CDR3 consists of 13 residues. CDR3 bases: TGTGCCAGCAGCTTGCAGGGTACTGTCGGCTACACCTTC. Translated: CASSLQGTVGYTF.

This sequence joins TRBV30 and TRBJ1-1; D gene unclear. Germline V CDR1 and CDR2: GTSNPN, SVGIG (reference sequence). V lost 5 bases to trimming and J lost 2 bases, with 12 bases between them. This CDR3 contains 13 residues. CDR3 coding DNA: TGTGCCTGGTCATCTTTCATAAACACTGAAGCTTTCTTT. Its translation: CAWSSFINTEAFF.

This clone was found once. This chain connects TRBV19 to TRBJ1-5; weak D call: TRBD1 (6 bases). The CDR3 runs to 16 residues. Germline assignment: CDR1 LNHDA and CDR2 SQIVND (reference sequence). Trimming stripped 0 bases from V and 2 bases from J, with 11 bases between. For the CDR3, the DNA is TGTGCCAGTAGTATAGACGCAGGGGAGGGCAATCAGCCCCAGCATTTT. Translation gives CASSIDAGEGNQPQHF. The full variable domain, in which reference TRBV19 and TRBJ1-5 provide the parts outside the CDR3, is DGGITQSPKYLFRKEGQNVTLSCEQNLNHDAMYWYRQDPGQGLRLIYYSQIVNDFQKGDIAEGYSVSREKKESFPLTVTSAQKNPTAFYLCASSIDAGEGNQPQHFGDGTRLSIL.